The rows below give T cell receptor beta chains drawn from one sample of a study of OX40 agonist ivuxolimab in advanced cancers. Profiled with immunoSEQ multiplex PCR; TCRdb holds only in-frame clones, not every one. In the table there are just under 80,000 clones, 70% to 90% of which are singletons. Sample: CD4+ or CD8+ T cells sorted from blood, taken in a trial of the OX40 agonist ivuxolimab. The source of these receptors is an adult with an advanced solid tumor such as melanoma, head and neck, liver or kidney cancer. The CDR3 runs from the conserved cysteine through the conserved F or W. Fields, in order: CDR3 length, V gene, J gene, D gene, clone size, CDR3 protein, CDR3 DNA. A D gene is named only where the DNA matches it firmly. Size values are once, few and many counts, or a class for expanded clones, and some rows have none.

cdr3_length: 14; v_call: TRBV30; j_call: TRBJ2-7; d_call: TRBD1; clone_size: NA; cdr3_aa: CAWAPGTGIYEQYF; cdr3_nt: TGTGCCTGGGCTCCCGGGACAGGGATTTACGAGCAGTACTTC
cdr3_length: 14; v_call: TRBV2; j_call: TRBJ2-2; d_call: NA; clone_size: once; cdr3_aa: CASRRGTNTGELFF; cdr3_nt: TGTGCCAGCAGGAGGGGGACGAACACCGGGGAGCTGTTTTTT
cdr3_length: 14; v_call: TRBV5-8; j_call: TRBJ2-1; d_call: NA; clone_size: NA; cdr3_aa: CASSLDSLSNEQFF; cdr3_nt: TGTGCCAGCAGCTTGGATAGCCTGTCAAATGAGCAGTTCTTC
cdr3_length: 15; v_call: TRBV27; j_call: TRBJ1-2; d_call: NA; clone_size: NA; cdr3_aa: CASSLVGTANYGYTF; cdr3_nt: TGTGCCAGCAGTTTGGTGGGGACGGCTAACTATGGCTACACCTTC
cdr3_length: 14; v_call: TRBV7-8; j_call: TRBJ1-1; d_call: TRBD1; clone_size: NA; cdr3_aa: CASSSQAGGSEAFF; cdr3_nt: TGTGCCAGCAGCTCTCAGGCAGGGGGCTCTGAAGCTTTCTTT
cdr3_length: 15; v_call: TRBV7-6; j_call: TRBJ2-5; d_call: TRBD2; clone_size: NA; cdr3_aa: CASSSELAGVKTQYF; cdr3_nt: TGTGCCAGCAGCTCCGAACTAGCGGGAGTGAAGACCCAGTACTTC
cdr3_length: 14; v_call: TRBV7-2; j_call: TRBJ2-2; d_call: NA; clone_size: NA; cdr3_aa: CASSSMGSDGELFF; cdr3_nt: TGTGCCAGCAGCTCGATGGGTTCGGACGGGGAGCTGTTTTTT
cdr3_length: 16; v_call: TRBV9; j_call: TRBJ2-1; d_call: NA; clone_size: few; cdr3_aa: CASSVAPGGLYNEQFF; cdr3_nt: TGTGCCAGCAGCGTAGCTCCCGGGGGGCTCTACAATGAGCAGTTCTTC
cdr3_length: 16; v_call: TRBV7-8; j_call: TRBJ1-2; d_call: NA; clone_size: NA; cdr3_aa: CASSLANAVVGYGYTF; cdr3_nt: TGTGCCAGCAGCTTAGCGAACGCCGTCGTCGGCTATGGCTACACCTTC
cdr3_length: 15; v_call: TRBV6-6; j_call: TRBJ2-1; d_call: TRBD2; clone_size: NA; cdr3_aa: CASKRGLAGGNEQFF; cdr3_nt: TGTGCCAGCAAAAGGGGGCTAGCGGGAGGAAATGAGCAGTTCTTC
cdr3_length: 15; v_call: TRBV6-1; j_call: TRBJ2-1; d_call: TRBD2; clone_size: NA; cdr3_aa: CASSEMAGVGNEQFF; cdr3_nt: TGTGCCAGCAGTGAAATGGCGGGAGTTGGCAATGAGCAGTTCTTC
cdr3_length: 16; v_call: TRBV30; j_call: TRBJ2-7; d_call: TRBD2; clone_size: NA; cdr3_aa: CAWSAGTSGTIYEQYF; cdr3_nt: TGTGCCTGGAGTGCCGGGACTAGCGGGACCATCTACGAGCAGTACTTC